The source of this T cell receptor beta chain is a study of blood T cell repertoires in COVID-19. Study background: Samples taken during acute and convalescent COVID-19 were collected in the United States, Italy and Spain. PBMCs, B-cell-depleted T cells, or T cells were the source of the cDNA or gDNA that made up the material.

There are 13 residues in the CDR3. V was pared by 8 bases and J by 4 bases, with 7 bases of the junction left unmatched. Germline V gene lookup returns CDR1 MNHEY and CDR2 SMNVEV (reference sequence). Original processing notes: Using reference gene primer amplification, nucleated cell counts were estimated. The assay was immunoSEQ multiplex PCR, and TCRdb's table has in-frame clones only and misses some. V and J calls and clone size are as listed in that table; D and trimming were resolved from the DNA. Of some 130,000 clones in the sample, approximately 88% were seen once. The rearrangement links TRBV27 to TRBJ2-5; 7 bases are shared with TRBD1. The TCR originated in a man between 50 and 59 years old with acute or convalescent COVID-19. The source material was peripheral blood. The CDR3 nucleotides are TGTGCCAGCGGGAAGAGGGGGCGAGAGACCCAGTACTTC. Amino acid sequence: CASGKRGRETQYF.